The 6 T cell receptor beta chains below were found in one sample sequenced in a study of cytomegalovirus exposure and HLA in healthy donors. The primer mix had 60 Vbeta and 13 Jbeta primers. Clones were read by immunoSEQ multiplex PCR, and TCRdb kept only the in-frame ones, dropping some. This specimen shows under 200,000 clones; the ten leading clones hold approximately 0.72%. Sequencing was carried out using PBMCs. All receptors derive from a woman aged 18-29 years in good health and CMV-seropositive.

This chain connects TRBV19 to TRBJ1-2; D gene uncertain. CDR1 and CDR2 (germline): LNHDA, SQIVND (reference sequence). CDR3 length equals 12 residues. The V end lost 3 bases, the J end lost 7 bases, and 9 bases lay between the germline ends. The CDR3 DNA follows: TGTGCCAGTAGTATTCCCGGAGGTGGCTACACCTTC. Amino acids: CASSIPGGGYTF.

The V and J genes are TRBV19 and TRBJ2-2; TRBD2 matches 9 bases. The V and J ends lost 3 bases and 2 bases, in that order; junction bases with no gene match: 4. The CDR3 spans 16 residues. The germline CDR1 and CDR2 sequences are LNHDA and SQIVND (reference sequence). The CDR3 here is CASSILAGSNTGELFF. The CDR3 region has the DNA TGTGCCAGTAGTATTCTAGCGGGGAGTAACACCGGGGAGCTGTTTTTT.

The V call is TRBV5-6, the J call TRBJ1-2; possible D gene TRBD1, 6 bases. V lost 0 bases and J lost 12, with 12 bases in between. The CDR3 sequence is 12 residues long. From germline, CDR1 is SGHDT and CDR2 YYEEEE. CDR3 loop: CASSLGQDRDTF. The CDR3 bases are TGTGCCAGCAGCTTGGGACAGGACCGGGACACCTTC.

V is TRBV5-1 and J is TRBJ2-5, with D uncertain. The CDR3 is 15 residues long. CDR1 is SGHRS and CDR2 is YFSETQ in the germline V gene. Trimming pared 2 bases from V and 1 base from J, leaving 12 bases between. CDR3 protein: CASSFSLASQETQYF. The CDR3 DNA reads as TGCGCCAGCAGCTTTTCCTTGGCCTCCCAAGAGACCCAGTACTTC.

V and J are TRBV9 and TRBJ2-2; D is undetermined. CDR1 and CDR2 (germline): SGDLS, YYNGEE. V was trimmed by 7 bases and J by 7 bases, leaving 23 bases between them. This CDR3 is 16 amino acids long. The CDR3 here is CASGFSWSSVSGELFF. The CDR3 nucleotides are TGTGCCAGCGGTTTTTCTTGGAGCAGCGTCAGCGGGGAGCTGTTTTTT.

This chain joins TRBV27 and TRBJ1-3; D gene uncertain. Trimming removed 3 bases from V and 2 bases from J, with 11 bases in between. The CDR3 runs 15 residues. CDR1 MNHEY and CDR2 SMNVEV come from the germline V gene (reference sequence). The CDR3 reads CASSFTGMAGNTIYF. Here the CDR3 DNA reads TGTGCCAGCAGTTTCACGGGGATGGCTGGAAACACCATATATTTT.